These T cell receptor beta chains were read from a single sample in a study of blood T cell repertoires in COVID-19. Profiled with immunoSEQ multiplex PCR; TCRdb holds only in-frame clones, not every one. The sample yields about 280,000 clones, about 85% seen once. Sequences were obtained from PBMCs or T cells enriched from blood (not recorded which). Every receptor here comes from a woman aged 45-59 years who had recovered from COVID-19. Both conserved end residues are part of each CDR3. Fields, in order: clone size, V gene, CDR3 protein. Not every row has a clone size; where given, it reads once, few, many or a size class.

>once|TRBV24-1
CATSDPSGSAYNEQFF
>many|TRBV5-4
CASSLTGGADTQYF
>once|TRBV7-9
CASRRSDYRELFF
>NA|TRBV28
CASSLWRLAGPSTDTQYF
>NA|TRBV4-1
CASSQDRGSYYEQYF
>NA|TRBV7-8
CASSLELAGGLNTGELFF
>NA|TRBV6-5
CASSVRDNEQFF
>NA|TRBV5-4
CASSFGQERVTGELFF
>NA|TRBV6-1
CASSESTGILYEQYF
>NA|TRBV6-5
CASSYRDTRQETQYF
>few|TRBV5-6
CASSPFRLHEQFF
>once|TRBV10-2
CASRTSGDTDTQYF
>few|TRBV18
CASSPRSSLQETQYF